This is a list of T cell receptor beta chains from one sample in a study of post-analysis software for immune sequencing data. One entry per CDR3 protein, called by TCRdb with MiXCR from the PCR reads. The sample contains 650,000 to 850,000 distinct CDR3 sequences, roughly 58% of which appear only once. Sequencing was performed on blood. The receptors come from a girl under 18 with multiple sclerosis. CDR3s include the opening cysteine and the closing phenylalanine or tryptophan.

len,j_gene,v_gene,CDR3aa
20,TRBJ2-6,TRBV6-4,CASSPLGGDNPLSGANVLTF
14,.,TRBV5-1,CASSFGTGQYEQYF
15,TRBJ2-2,TRBV12-3/TRBV12-4,CASRGPGPNTGELFF
15,TRBJ2-7,TRBV11-1,CTSSLGQGATYEQYF
16,TRBJ1-1,TRBV12-3/TRBV12-4,CASSSPRDGVNTEAFF
13,TRBJ1-2,TRBV27,CASSLTGEYGYTF
12,TRBJ1-5,TRBV12-3/TRBV12-4,CASAEGPQPQHF
16,TRBJ2-1,TRBV7-3,CASSLTRESSYNEQFF
14,TRBJ2-5,TRBV7-2,CASSYTGGEETQYF
13,TRBJ2-6,TRBV7-9,CASSLGDQSVLTF
14,TRBJ2-5,TRBV5-1,CASSLGTSSETQYF
13,TRBJ2-3,TRBV29-1,CSGNGPGPDTQYF
14,TRBJ1-2,TRBV7-8,CASTDQLVNYGYTF
12,TRBJ1-2,TRBV29-1,CSARTVNYGYTF
15,TRBJ2-1,TRBV4-2,CASSQAERGTNEQFF
17,TRBJ2-4,TRBV20-1,CSALAPSGGIAKNIQYF
13,TRBJ2-7,TRBV21-1,CASSNRECNEQYF
13,TRBJ2-7,TRBV7-6,CASSLEVYNEQYF
16,TRBJ2-7,TRBV7-2,CASSSPGTVNVYEQYF
15,TRBJ2-7,TRBV4-1,CASSQVKSFSYEQYF
13,TRBJ2-7,TRBV7-8,CASSLRASNEQYF
12,TRBJ2-7,TRBV28,CASSRGVYEQYF
12,TRBJ1-2,TRBV6-1,CASRPGQGGHTF
14,TRBJ2-2,TRBV7-9,CASSLVAGNGELFF
16,TRBJ2-7,TRBV20-1,CSVRRGLAGVVNEQYF
14,.,TRBV12-3/TRBV12-4,CASSRRQANDEQYF
13,TRBJ2-5,TRBV6-5,CASSYRPRETQYF
18,TRBJ1-1,TRBV7-9,CASSPYRIGGGVNTEAFF
14,TRBJ2-7,TRBV5-1,CASSLSRQGMGQYF
13,TRBJ2-3,TRBV5-1,CASSLAVGDTQYF
17,TRBJ2-7,TRBV3-1,CASSHPGTGFRSYEQYF
14,TRBJ2-7,TRBV5-1,CASSLSLETYEQYF